The present TCR beta chain was sequenced within a study of T cell repertoires in cytomegalovirus infection. A note on this clonotype: Antigen unknown.

TCRdb reprocessed the reads via MiXCR and lists one record per CDR3 protein. Among about 770,000 distinct CDR3 sequences, 25% to 30% were seen once, and the ten largest hold over 10%. V trimming: 0 bases; J trimming: 5 bases; junction bases outside the gene matches: 13. The CDR3 totals 18 residues. The V gene's germline CDR1 is SGDLS and CDR2 YYNGEE. This receptor was taken from a human donor in good health (CMV status not recorded). Some clones in this sample may be carry-over from other donors' samples. The V gene is TRBV9, the J gene TRBJ2-1, with TRBD2 matching 8 bases. Here the sequenced sample was cultured CD8+ T cells from PBMCs, taken from culture after CMV antigen stimulation. The CDR3 DNA follows: TGTGCCAGCAGCGTAGAAACAGCGGGGGCCCCACCTAACAATGAGCAGTTCTTC. It yields the protein CASSVETAGAPPNNEQFF.